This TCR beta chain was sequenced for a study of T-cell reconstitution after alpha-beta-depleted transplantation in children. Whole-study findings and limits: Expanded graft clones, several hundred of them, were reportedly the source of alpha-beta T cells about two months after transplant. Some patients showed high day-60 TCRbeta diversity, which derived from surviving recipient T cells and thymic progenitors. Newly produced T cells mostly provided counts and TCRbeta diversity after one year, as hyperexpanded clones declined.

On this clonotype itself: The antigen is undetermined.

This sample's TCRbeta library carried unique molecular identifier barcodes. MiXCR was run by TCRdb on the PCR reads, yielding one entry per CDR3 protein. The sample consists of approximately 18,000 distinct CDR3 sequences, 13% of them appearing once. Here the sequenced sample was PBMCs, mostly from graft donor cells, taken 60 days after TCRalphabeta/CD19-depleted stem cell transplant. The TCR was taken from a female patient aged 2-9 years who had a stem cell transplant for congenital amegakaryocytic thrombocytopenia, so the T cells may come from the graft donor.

CDR3 sequence reads: CASRGSGGASYEQYF. The CDR3 DNA is TGTGCCAGCAGGGGCAGCGGGGGGGCGTCCTACGAGCAGTACTTC. The chain has TRBV7-2 and TRBJ2-7, with 10 bases that match TRBD2. V dropped 6 bases and J dropped 1; count of bases not matched to a gene: 6. This CDR3 region has 15 residues. CDR1 SGHTA and CDR2 FQGNSA come from the germline V gene.